This T cell receptor beta chain was identified in a study of shared clonotypes between healthy human individuals. Study-wide results and caveats: The study found lower generation probabilities in non-shared clonotypes than in those shared by all four donors.

A word on this clone: Its target is unknown.

The CDR3 covers 14 residues. CDR1 is MNHNS and CDR2 is SASEGT in the germline V gene. J lost 2 bases, V lost 3 bases, and 2 bases had no gene match. In the original processing: ImmunoSEQ output lacked quality scores and full-length reads, limiting matched filtering. Measured with immunoSEQ multiplex PCR; TCRdb has only the in-frame clones, and not every one. Clone size and V and J calls were adopted from that table, with D and trimming inferred from the DNA. The table records 600,000 or so clones, more than 95% of them present only once. Naive CD8 isolation took CD45RO-negative cells positively selected for CCR7 and excluded terminally differentiated effector memory CD45RA+ cells.

Sequencing was performed on naive CD8+ T cells sorted from blood. The V call is TRBV6-1, the J call TRBJ2-7; 9 nucleotides align to TRBD2. The sequence was obtained from a man aged 25-45 years in good health. The CDR3: CASSETSGTYEQYF. The CDR3, as DNA: TGTGCCAGCAGTGAGACTAGCGGAACCTACGAGCAGTACTTC.